What follows describes a single T cell receptor beta chain. This record comes from a study of CD4+ T cells in melanoma. Assay used: immunoSEQ multiplex PCR; TCRdb lists only in-frame clones, some missing. The data hold about 21,000 clones, with around 80% observed a single time. The TCR comes from a human donor with melanoma. The sequenced sample consisted of cells from a culture (not recorded whether cultured in vitro).

The CDR3 region has the DNA TGCAGTGCTGGAAACAGCGGGGGGGAGTATTTT. Encoded protein: CSAGNSGGEYF. This chain links TRBV20-1 with TRBJ2-3; 10 nucleotides agree with TRBD2. The trim removed 5 bases at V and 13 bases at J, leaving 6 bases unmatched. Germline V lookup: CDR1 DFQATT, CDR2 SNEGSKA (reference sequence). This CDR3 comprises 11 residues.